This T cell receptor beta chain was recovered during a study of cytomegalovirus exposure and HLA in healthy donors. Primers included in the PCR were 60 Vbeta and 13 Jbeta primers. The method was immunoSEQ multiplex PCR; TCRdb's version includes in-frame clones alone and lacks a portion of them. The top ten hold about 8% of the sample, which has roughly 38,000 clones, 76% seen once. On this clone: Its matching antigen is unknown.

Study-level results: Compared with the roughly 730-donor mean, an Asian-associated ancestry cluster reportedly had fewer N-insertions, according to a later analysis. Rare TCR sequences predominated, though certain public TCRs were found in many donors. A later analysis found TCR association rates differed by HLA locus, highest for DRB1 and lowest for HLA-C.

After removal of 4 bases from V and 3 bases from J, the junction contained 9 bases not matched to a gene. Looked up from germline, CDR1 is SGHRS and CDR2 is YFSETQ. The length of the CDR3 is 15 residues. What was sequenced was PBMCs. This sequence was found in a woman aged 25 to 39 in good health and CMV-seropositive. The chain uses TRBV5-1 and TRBJ2-5; 7 bases align to TRBD2. Here the CDR3 DNA reads TGCGCCAGCAGCGCGGGGGAACTGGGAGAAGAGACCCAGTACTTC. Translation: CASSAGELGEETQYF.